Shown below are 31 T cell receptor beta chains from a single sample sequenced in a study of Ad26.COV2.S vaccination and SARS-CoV-2 variants. The table came from immunoSEQ multiplex PCR; TCRdb's copy has only in-frame clones and leaves some out. This table holds a few hundred thousand clones, around 85% found once. Indicated treatment: over 15 received Ad26.COV2.S at low or high dose, single or two shots; 5 received placebo; per-sample allocation not given. After the first vaccine or placebo injection, samples were drawn on day 63. Sequencing was performed on peripheral blood, taken in a trial of Ad26.COV2.S vaccine versus placebo. All receptors come from a person aged 18 to 65 who received the Ad26.COV2.S COVID-19 vaccine or a placebo.

The chain links TRBV3-1 (or the pseudogene TRBV3-2) to TRBJ2-4; maybe TRBD2 (6 bases). Germline V gene data show CDR1 as LGHDT and CDR2 as YNNKEL (reference sequence). V shed 7 bases and J shed 0 bases, with 19 bases lying between them. The CDR3 runs to 17 residues. CDR3 sequence: CASNGEANWPAKNIQYF. The CDR3 DNA sequence: TGTGCCAGCAACGGGGAGGCAAACTGGCCAGCCAAAAACATTCAGTACTTC.

This chain links TRBV7-9 with TRBJ2-7; TRBD1 or TRBD2 may be the D gene (6 bases each). V was clipped by 1 base and J by 0 bases, with 19 bases between them. CDR1 SEHNR and CDR2 FQNEAQ come from the germline V gene (reference sequence). This CDR3 has 18 residues. The CDR3 sequence: CASSLDLWGASSSYEQYV. The CDR3 bases are TGTGCCAGCAGCTTAGATTTATGGGGGGCTTCTAGCTCCTACGAGCAGTACGTC.

CDR3 sequence reads: CASYTTVGRMINYGYTF. DNA for the CDR3: TGTGCCAGCTATACCACCGTGGGCAGGATGATTAACTATGGCTACACCTTC. V is TRBV2 and J is TRBJ1-2; D is unresolved. Trimming shortened V by 8 bases and J by 1 base, and 23 bases separated the two germline ends. CDR3 length: 17 residues. CDR1 is SNHLY and CDR2 is FYNNEI in the germline V gene.

The chain's CDR3 is CASSQDPQDYYGYTF. The CDR3 nucleotides are TGCGCCAGCAGCCAAGACCCTCAGGATTACTATGGCTACACCTTC. The V gene is TRBV4-1, the J gene TRBJ1-2, with D hard to call. CDR1 and CDR2 from the germline V gene are MGHRA and YSYEKL. The length of the CDR3 is 15 residues. Deletions cut 0 bases from V and 3 bases from J, with 11 bases between.

The chain combines TRBV2 with TRBJ2-7, with D tentatively TRBD1 or TRBD2 (5 bases each). CDR3 length: 15 residues. Germline CDR1 is SNHLY and CDR2 is FYNNEI. Trimming took off 2 bases at V and 6 bases at J, with 17 bases between the two ends. CDR3 region: CASSESAGMGVEQYV. CDR3 coding DNA: TGTGCCAGCAGTGAATCGGCAGGGATGGGGGTCGAGCAGTACGTC.

This rearrangement joins TRBV27 to TRBJ2-3, with TRBD2 matching 7 bases. The ends lost 6 bases at V and 8 bases at J; junction bases unmatched: 14. CDR1 is MNHEY, CDR2 SMNVEV, per germline (reference sequence). The CDR3 contains 15 residues. CDR3 nucleotide sequence: TGTGCCAGCAGCATTGGGGGAGCTAGCGGTCGTACGCAGTATTTT. This codes for CASSIGGASGRTQYF.

This chain joins TRBV30 and TRBJ2-6; 8 bases map to TRBD1. Germline CDR1 GTSNPN, CDR2 SVGIG (reference sequence). The CDR3 totals 20 residues. Trimming cost V 1 base and J 0 bases; bases outside gene matches: 14. The CDR3 DNA is TGTGCCTGGAGTGCCTTACGGACAGGGCACTCCTTCTCTGGGGCCAACGTCCTGACTTTC. This sequence encodes CAWSALRTGHSFSGANVLTF.

This chain links TRBV29-1 with TRBJ2-3; no clear D gene. The CDR3 sequence is 13 residues long. Germline lookup yields CDR1 SQVTM and CDR2 ANQGSEA. Trimming removed 5 bases at V and 1 base at J, with 10 bases between. The CDR3, as DNA: TGCAGCGTTAGCCAAAGCGGCACAGATACGCAGTATTTT. It specifies CSVSQSGTDTQYF.

V is TRBV7-6 and J is TRBJ2-1; D remains ambiguous. Deletions cut 2 bases from V and 6 bases from J, with 8 bases between. The CDR3 extends over 13 amino acids. Germline lookup yields CDR1 SGHVS and CDR2 FNYEAQ. The CDR3 coding sequence is TGTGCCAGCAGCTTATCTGGGCTCAATGAGCAGTTCTTC. This codes for CASSLSGLNEQFF.

The chain recombines TRBV3-1 (or the pseudogene TRBV3-2) with TRBJ2-5; tentatively, D is TRBD1 (5 bases). CDR3 size: 11 residues. Germline V gene lookup returns CDR1 LGHDT and CDR2 YNNKEL (reference sequence). Deletions cut 10 bases from V and 13 bases from J, with 19 bases between. CDR3 sequence: CATRETAQLYF. CDR3 DNA sequence: TGTGCCACCCGCGAGACAGCTCAACTGTACTTC.

This clone showed up just once. J is TRBJ2-5 and V is TRBV19; D remains ambiguous. This CDR3 spans 14 amino acids. Germline CDR1 is LNHDA and CDR2 is SQIVND (reference sequence). The germline V and J ends were trimmed by 6 bases and 5 bases, with 16 bases remaining between them. The CDR3 DNA sequence: TGTGCCAGTAGGGACGGCGCCCAAGGGGAGACCCAGTACTTC. Protein sequence: CASRDGAQGETQYF.

As concerns this clone: The junction departs from germline at one end; a sequencing error may be responsible. This CDR3 is CATNQERNTHIPIF. The CDR3 DNA reads as TGTGCCACTAACCAGGAGCGCAATACTCATATCCCAATCTTC. The chain uses TRBV19 and TRBJ1-2; D not certain. CDR3 length equals 14 residues. Germline values: CDR1 LNHDA, CDR2 SQIVND (reference sequence).

CDR3: CASSWDSLGSPLHF. The CDR3 bases are TGTGCCAGCAGCTGGGACAGCCTTGGATCACCCCTCCACTTT. The V gene is TRBV7-3, the J gene TRBJ1-6; 7 bases are a match to TRBD1. V lost 4 bases and J lost 10; bases outside the gene matches: 7. Germline values: CDR1 SGHTA, CDR2 FQGTGA. This CDR3 is built from 14 residues.

The chain links TRBV15 to TRBJ1-1; maybe TRBD1 (5 bases). CDR1 and CDR2 (germline): LNHNV, YYDKDF (reference sequence). V was shortened by 8 bases and J by 5 bases, with 15 bases between the two germline ends. This CDR3 is built from 13 residues. CDR3: CATAKGMGTEAFF. For the CDR3, the DNA is TGTGCCACCGCGAAGGGGATGGGGACTGAAGCTTTCTTT.

The chain employs TRBV7-9 and TRBJ2-4; the D is unclear. The V end was cut by 5 bases, the J end by 3 bases, with 11 bases between. Germline-derived CDR1 and CDR2 are SEHNR and FQNEAQ (reference sequence). The CDR3 runs to 14 residues. The CDR3 coding sequence is TGTGCCAGCAGCGCGGCAGACCTCAAAAACATTCAGTACTTC. It translates to CASSAADLKNIQYF.

V usage is TRBV19 and J usage is TRBJ1-1; D remains ambiguous. Germline V gives CDR1 LNHDA, CDR2 SQIVND (reference sequence). Trimming stripped 4 bases from V and 3 bases from J, with 0 bases between. The length of the CDR3 is 10 residues. CDR3 sequence (DNA): TGTGCCAGTAGTAACACTGAAGCTTTCTTT. Translated, it gives CASSNTEAFF.

The chain carries TRBV3-1 (or the pseudogene TRBV3-2) and TRBJ1-5, with no clear D. Germline V lookup: CDR1 LGHDT, CDR2 YNNKEL (reference sequence). This CDR3 is 13 amino acids long. V shed 0 bases and J shed 6 bases, with 6 bases lying between them. CDR3 loop: CASSQDVGQPQHF. CDR3 bases: TGTGCCAGCAGCCAAGATGTGGGTCAGCCCCAGCATTTT.

The rearrangement joins TRBV7-9 to TRBJ1-1; 8 nucleotides align to TRBD1. J gave up 1 base and V 5 bases, and 3 bases lay outside the gene matches. The CDR3 has 14 amino acids. In germline, CDR1 is SEHNR, CDR2 FQNEAQ (reference sequence). This chain's CDR3 is CASSPQGGNTEAFF. The CDR3 DNA is TGTGCCAGCAGCCCACAGGGGGGGAACACTGAAGCTTTCTTT.

This sequence joins TRBV7-9 and TRBJ2-5; maybe TRBD1 (5 bases). Germline loops: CDR1 SEHNR, CDR2 FQNEAQ (reference sequence). The CDR3 runs to 15 residues. The V end was cut by 5 bases, the J end by 3 bases, with 16 bases between. CDR3 residues: CASSPGSTLKETQYF. The CDR3 nucleotides read TGTGCCAGCAGCCCAGGGTCCACTCTCAAAGAGACCCAGTACTTC.

This chain connects TRBV6-6 to TRBJ1-2; weak D call: TRBD1 (6 bases). The CDR3 length is 15 residues. V was cut by 1 base and J by 8 bases, with 17 bases left in between. CDR1 and CDR2 from the germline V gene are MNHNY and SVGAGI (reference sequence). CDR3 sequence (DNA): TGTGCCAGCAGTTACTTGGGGGCCGGTGAATGGGGCTACACCTTC. Translation gives CASSYLGAGEWGYTF.

The chain is built from TRBV24-1 and TRBJ2-5; D remains ambiguous. CDR3 length equals 14 residues. Germline V gene sequence: CDR1 KGHDR, CDR2 SFDVKD. The germline V and J ends were trimmed by 1 base and 0 bases, with 5 bases remaining between them. Written as DNA, the CDR3 is TGTGCCACCAGTGATTTTGACAACCAAGAGACCCAGTACTTC. Translated: CATSDFDNQETQYF.

This chain joins TRBV6-2 or TRBV6-3 and TRBJ2-3, with 8 bases matching TRBD2. V gave up 0 bases and J gave up 0 bases; unmatched junction bases: 11. The CDR3 sequence is 19 residues long. Per germline, CDR1 MNHEY and CDR2 SVGEGT. This CDR3 is CASSYSIRRGESSTDTQYF. The DNA of the CDR3 is TGTGCCAGCAGTTACTCGATACGGCGGGGGGAATCTAGCACAGATACGCAGTATTTT.

The chain combines TRBV6-6 with TRBJ2-7; 7 nucleotides match TRBD1. CDR1 MNHNY and CDR2 SVGAGI come from the germline V gene (reference sequence). Trimming cost V 2 bases and J 3 bases; bases outside gene matches: 4. This CDR3 is built from 14 residues. CDR3 sequence (DNA): TGTGCCAGCAGTTACAGGGACAGCCTCTACGAGCAGTACGTC. It codes for CASSYRDSLYEQYV.

The CDR3 is CASSLRRIQGFDYGYTF. The DNA of the CDR3 is TGTGCCAGCAGCCTAAGACGGATACAGGGTTTTGACTATGGCTACACCTTC. This sequence joins TRBV7-2 and TRBJ1-2, with D maybe TRBD1 (6 bases). Germline lookup yields CDR1 SGHTA and CDR2 FQGNSA. The CDR3 is 17 residues long. The V gene lost 5 bases and the J gene lost 3 bases, with 22 bases spanning the gap.

The rearrangement uses TRBV4-2 and TRBJ2-2; no definite D call. This CDR3 is 15 amino acids long. V lost 0 bases and J lost 4, with 9 bases in between. The germline V gene encodes CDR1 LGHNA and CDR2 YNFKEQ. CDR3 sequence reads: CASSQEVTFTGELFF. Written as DNA, the CDR3 is TGTGCCAGCAGCCAAGAAGTCACCTTCACCGGGGAGCTGTTTTTT.

This chain links TRBV7-9 with TRBJ2-7, with D tentatively TRBD1 or TRBD2 (5 bases each). Germline V CDR1 and CDR2: SEHNR, FQNEAQ (reference sequence). Trimming stripped 2 bases from V and 4 bases from J, with 12 bases between. The CDR3 contains 14 residues. The CDR3 region has the DNA TGTGCCAGCAGCTTACGGGGCGGAGAATACGAGCAGTACTTC. Encoded protein: CASSLRGGEYEQYF.

The rearrangement joins TRBV11-2 to TRBJ2-7; the D is unclear. V lost 3 bases and J 0 bases, leaving 6 bases between the germline ends. The CDR3 consists of 13 residues. The germline V gene has CDR1 SGHAT and CDR2 FQNNGV. CDR3 bases: TGTGCCAGCAGCTTTGAGAGCTCCTACGAGCAGTACGTC. Its translation: CASSFESSYEQYV.

J is TRBJ2-5 and V is TRBV7-2; 7 bases are shared with TRBD1. Looked up from germline, CDR1 is SGHTA and CDR2 is FQGNSA. This CDR3 spans 15 amino acids. V trimming: 5 bases; J trimming: 3 bases; junction bases outside the gene matches: 9. This chain's CDR3 is CASSPRTGLKETQYF. CDR3 DNA sequence: TGTGCCAGCAGCCCAAGGACAGGACTCAAAGAGACCCAGTACTTC.

A note on this clone: Different DNA sequences within this sample yield the same CDR3. The chain links TRBV7-9 to TRBJ1-2; a possible D gene is TRBD1 (6 bases). Germline V CDR1 and CDR2: SEHNR, FQNEAQ (reference sequence). The CDR3 runs to 12 residues. V was cut by 1 base and J by 7 bases, with 7 bases left in between. CDR3: CASSLGGGGYTF. The CDR3 DNA follows: TGTGCCAGCAGCTTAGGAGGGGGTGGCTACACCTTC.

The CDR3 region has the DNA TGTGCCAGCCAGGACCGGAACACAGATACGCAGTATTTT. Translated: CASQDRNTDTQYF. V and J are TRBV6-5 and TRBJ2-3; no clear D. V was cut by 8 bases and J by 2 bases, with 11 bases left in between. The length of the CDR3 is 13 residues. CDR1 is MNHEY, CDR2 SVGAGI, per germline.

This chain uses TRBV19 with TRBJ1-1, with D maybe TRBD1 (6 bases). This CDR3 spans 14 amino acids. V was pared by 5 bases and J by 1 base, with 11 bases between. Germline V gene sequence: CDR1 LNHDA, CDR2 SQIVND (reference sequence). Here the CDR3 reads CASSSDRRNTEAFF. CDR3 coding DNA: TGTGCCAGTAGTTCGGACAGAAGGAACACTGAAGCTTTCTTT.